These 24 T cell receptor beta chains share one sample of origin, sequenced in a study of control samples from healthy donors and cancer patients. Sequenced by immunoSEQ multiplex PCR; TCRdb stores in-frame clones only, minus some. The repertoire holds about 97,000 clones, 92% seen once, with 2% to 3% in the top ten. Sequencing was done on a sample of blood. The receptors shown here come from a woman under 30 in good health.

The count of this clone is one. The rearrangement uses TRBV9 and TRBJ1-2, with 9 nucleotides matching TRBD1. The junction had 14 bases not matched to a gene; V was cut back by 3 bases and J by 8 bases. CDR3 length: 16 residues. The germline CDR1 and CDR2 sequences are SGDLS and YYNGEE. CDR3 sequence: CASSDRTGAFYGGYTF. For the CDR3, the DNA is TGTGCCAGCAGCGATCGGACAGGGGCGTTCTATGGAGGCTACACCTTC.

This chain connects TRBV5-4 to TRBJ2-7, with 9 bases matching TRBD2. CDR3 length: 16 residues. Losses at the gene ends were 0 bases for V and 4 bases for J; bases not matched to a gene: 8. The germline V gene encodes CDR1 SGHNT and CDR2 YYREEE (reference sequence). CDR3 sequence reads: CASSLVGSGRSYEQYF. The CDR3 coding sequence is TGTGCCAGCAGCTTGGTGGGTAGCGGGAGAAGTTACGAGCAGTACTTC.

The chain carries TRBV7-2 and TRBJ1-4; D may be TRBD1 (5 bases). The CDR3 loop spans 14 amino acids. Deletions cut 4 bases from V and 8 bases from J, with 14 bases between. The germline gives CDR1 SGHTA, CDR2 FQGNSA. The CDR3 is CASSSPGAGEKLFF. The CDR3 coding sequence is TGTGCCAGCAGCTCGCCCGGGGCAGGAGAAAAACTGTTTTTT. Full variable domain (rest looked up from reference TRBV7-2 and TRBJ1-4): GAGVSQSPSNKVTEKGKDVELRCDPISGHTALYWYRQSLGQGLEFLIYFQGNSAPDKSGLPSDRFSAERTGGSVSTLTIQRTQQEDSAVYLCASSSPGAGEKLFFGSGTQLSVL.

The V and J genes are TRBV14 and TRBJ1-6; D is unresolved. Trimming cost V 1 base and J 9 bases, with 7 bases left between them. This CDR3 contains 13 residues. Germline CDR1 reads SGHDN; CDR2 reads FVKESK. This CDR3 is CASSQVGGSPLHF. The DNA of the CDR3 is TGTGCCAGCAGCCAAGTCGGTGGTTCACCCCTCCACTTT. The entire variable domain, with the rest obtained from reference TRBV14 and TRBJ1-6, is as follows: EAGVTQFPSHSVIEKGQTVTLRCDPISGHDNLYWYRRVMGKEIKFLLHFVKESKQDESGMPNNRFLAERTGGTYSTLKVQPAELEDSGVYFCASSQVGGSPLHFGNGTRLTVT.

The chain links TRBV24-1 to TRBJ2-3; D not certain. V was pared by 1 base and J by 2 bases, with 9 bases between. The germline V gene encodes CDR1 KGHDR and CDR2 SFDVKD. The CDR3 spans 15 residues. The CDR3 DNA follows: TGTGCCACCAGTGATTTAGGAACAGACACAGATACGCAGTATTTT. Its translation is CATSDLGTDTDTQYF.

This sequence joins TRBV9 and TRBJ2-1; no clear D gene. The V gene's germline CDR1 is SGDLS and CDR2 YYNGEE. V was trimmed by 0 bases and J by 6 bases, leaving 10 bases between them. This CDR3 has 14 amino acids. As DNA, the CDR3 is TGTGCCAGCAGCGTAGATGGCAGTTCCAATGAGCAGTTCTTC. Translated, it gives CASSVDGSSNEQFF.

CDR3 bases: TGTGCCAGCAGTGAAAGGTTTGAGGGACAGGTGTCCTTCTTT. Its translation is CASSERFEGQVSFF. The rearrangement joins TRBV6-1 to TRBJ1-1; the match to TRBD1 covers 8 bases. This CDR3 has 14 residues. V trimming: 2 bases; J trimming: 14 bases; junction bases outside the gene matches: 13. Germline lookup yields CDR1 MNHNS and CDR2 SASEGT.

The J gene is TRBJ1-2, the V gene TRBV14, with a weak D call TRBD1 (6 bases). CDR1 and CDR2 from the germline V gene are SGHDN and FVKESK. The CDR3 loop spans 15 amino acids. Trimming pared 1 base from V and 6 bases from J, leaving 15 bases between. CDR3 sequence: CASSQVEGGSDGYTF. CDR3 in DNA: TGTGCCAGCAGCCAAGTCGAGGGGGGAAGCGATGGCTACACCTTC.

The genes are TRBV24-1 and TRBJ2-1; TRBD2 matches 11 bases. CDR3 size: 16 residues. The germline gives CDR1 KGHDR, CDR2 SFDVKD. Trimming took 1 base from V and 5 from J; bases not matched to a gene: 3. The CDR3 DNA is TGTGCCACCAGTGATTTTACTAGCGGGAGAAACAATGAGCAGTTCTTC. This codes for CATSDFTSGRNNEQFF.

This clone was detected once. The chain joins TRBV15 to TRBJ1-5; 8 bases fit TRBD1. Germline CDR1 reads LNHNV; CDR2 reads YYDKDF (reference sequence). Trimming cost V 0 bases and J 8 bases; bases outside gene matches: 6. The CDR3 runs 15 residues. The CDR3 nucleotides are TGTGCCACCAGCAGAGATGGCGGACAGGGTGAGCCCCAGCATTTT. Encoded protein: CATSRDGGQGEPQHF. The full variable domain, its missing parts supplied by reference TRBV15 and TRBJ1-5, is DAMVIQNPRYQVTQFGKPVTLSCSQTLNHNVMYWYQQKSSQAPKLLFHYYDKDFNNEADTPDNFQSRRPNTSFCFLDIRSPGLGDTAMYLCATSRDGGQGEPQHFGDGTRLSIL.

The rearrangement uses TRBV6-5 and TRBJ1-1, with D unclear. The CDR3 is made up of 13 amino acids. Germline loops: CDR1 MNHEY, CDR2 SVGAGI. Trimming stripped 5 bases from V and 4 bases from J, with 11 bases between. The CDR3 protein is CASSRSRGTEAFF. CDR3 sequence (DNA): TGTGCCAGCAGTCGTAGCCGGGGCACTGAAGCTTTCTTT.

The chain joins TRBV4-1 to TRBJ2-5; 10 bases match TRBD2. Germline V gene lookup returns CDR1 MGHRA and CDR2 YSYEKL. V was pared by 0 bases and J by 2 bases, with 12 bases of the junction left unmatched. The CDR3 covers 19 residues. Here the CDR3 reads CASSQDWASGSRKQETQYF. Written as DNA, the CDR3 is TGCGCCAGCAGCCAAGATTGGGCTAGCGGGAGCCGGAAGCAAGAGACCCAGTACTTC.

This clone was recorded a few times. The chain carries TRBV6-5 and TRBJ2-7; D ambiguous. The CDR3 length is 15 residues. Germline V gene data show CDR1 as MNHEY and CDR2 as SVGAGI. The ends were cut back, 0 bases at V and 5 bases at J, with 14 bases in the middle. As DNA, the CDR3 is TGTGCCAGCAGTTACTCGAAAAGGAGTGGTAACGAGCAGTACTTC. Translation gives CASSYSKRSGNEQYF.

This clone was detected only once. V and J are TRBV12-3 or TRBV12-4 and TRBJ1-3; D not certain. V was cut by 2 bases and J by 9 bases, with 11 bases left in between. The CDR3 totals 13 residues. CDR3 DNA sequence: TGTGCCAGCAGTTTACGCTTGGCGGCCACCATATATTTT. Its translation: CASSLRLAATIYF.

This chain connects TRBV9 to TRBJ1-1, with D possibly TRBD1 on 6 matching bases. Trimming shortened V by 3 bases and J by 7 bases, and 16 bases separated the two germline ends. Per germline, CDR1 SGDLS and CDR2 YYNGEE. The CDR3 sequence is 14 residues long. CDR3 residues: CASSGSAGEGEAFF. As DNA, the CDR3 is TGTGCCAGCAGCGGCTCCGCAGGGGAGGGTGAAGCTTTCTTT.

The rearrangement uses TRBV11-2 and TRBJ1-5; D might be TRBD1 (5 bases). CDR3 length: 13 residues. The germline CDR1 and CDR2 sequences are SGHAT and FQNNGV. V dropped 6 bases and J dropped 6 bases, with 12 bases sitting between them. The CDR3 loop is CASSFDSFQPQHF. The CDR3 coding sequence is TGTGCCAGCAGTTTCGACAGCTTTCAGCCCCAGCATTTT.

In its sample, this clone was seen once. The chain carries TRBV6-6 and TRBJ1-1, with a tentative D call TRBD1 (5 bases). CDR1 and CDR2 (germline): MNHNY, SVGAGI (reference sequence). The CDR3 is 15 amino acids. Trimming shortened V by 6 bases and J by 1 base, and 15 bases separated the two germline ends. This CDR3 is CASRAIGAGNTEAFF. CDR3 DNA: TGTGCCAGCAGGGCCATTGGGGCAGGGAACACTGAAGCTTTCTTT.

The chain is built from TRBV18 and TRBJ2-7; 8 nucleotides align to TRBD1. Germline V CDR1 and CDR2: KGHSH, LQKENI. The trim removed 8 bases at V and 6 bases at J, leaving 18 bases unmatched. CDR3 length: 16 amino acids. The CDR3 loop is CASHNNDRGETGEQYF. The DNA of the CDR3 is TGTGCCAGCCATAACAACGACAGGGGTGAAACTGGCGAGCAGTACTTC.

This chain joins TRBV19 and TRBJ1-5; D may be TRBD1 (6 bases). Germline values: CDR1 LNHDA, CDR2 SQIVND (reference sequence). This CDR3 spans 13 amino acids. V was cut by 6 bases and J by 4 bases, with 10 bases left in between. CDR3 in amino acids: CASRGQRNQPQHF. Here the CDR3 DNA reads TGTGCCAGTAGGGGACAAAGAAATCAGCCCCAGCATTTT. Full variable domain (rest looked up from reference TRBV19 and TRBJ1-5): DGGITQSPKYLFRKEGQNVTLSCEQNLNHDAMYWYRQDPGQGLRLIYYSQIVNDFQKGDIAEGYSVSREKKESFPLTVTSAQKNPTAFYLCASRGQRNQPQHFGDGTRLSIL.

The chain recombines TRBV7-9 with TRBJ1-6; 8 bases are shared with TRBD1. Per the germline V gene, CDR1 is SEHNR and CDR2 is FQNEAQ (reference sequence). The CDR3 extends over 15 amino acids. V lost 8 bases, J lost 5 bases, and 8 bases stayed unmatched. CDR3: CASGDTQGDNSPLHF. The CDR3 DNA sequence: TGTGCCAGCGGAGATACACAGGGGGATAATTCACCCCTCCACTTT.

The rearrangement links TRBV10-2 to TRBJ2-1; 7 bases are shared with TRBD1. The junction had 9 bases not matched to a gene; V was cut back by 6 bases and J by 1 base. The CDR3 is 16 residues long. Germline lookup yields CDR1 WSHSY and CDR2 SAAADI. The CDR3 spells CASREGGFRSYNEQFF. CDR3 coding DNA: TGCGCCAGCAGAGAAGGGGGCTTCCGGTCCTACAATGAGCAGTTCTTC.

The V gene is TRBV28, the J gene TRBJ1-2; maybe TRBD1 (5 bases). From germline, CDR1 is MDHEN and CDR2 SYDVKM. The CDR3 is 13 amino acids. Between the trimmed V and J ends, which lost 4 bases and 6 bases, there was a span of 12 bases. In nucleotides, the CDR3 is TGTGCCAGCAGTTGGGGGGTTAAGGATGGCTACACCTTC. It is translated as CASSWGVKDGYTF.

V usage is TRBV5-4 and J usage is TRBJ1-6, with D uncertain. This CDR3 region has 15 residues. CDR1 and CDR2 from the germline V gene are SGHNT and YYREEE (reference sequence). V gave up 0 bases and J gave up 8 bases, with 12 bases separating them. The CDR3, as DNA: TGTGCCAGCAGCTTGGGGAGACTCTCGGATTCACCCCTCCACTTT. This codes for CASSLGRLSDSPLHF.

The rearrangement links TRBV11-3 to TRBJ2-5; D ambiguous. Germline-derived CDR1 and CDR2 are SGHNT and YENEEA. V gave up 3 bases and J gave up 2 bases, with 7 bases separating them. This CDR3 is built from 13 residues. In DNA form, the CDR3 reads TGTGCCAGCAGCTTCCCTGGACAAGAGACCCAGTACTTC. Translation gives CASSFPGQETQYF.